This T cell receptor beta chain was recovered during a study of T cells in Graves' hyperthyroidism and ophthalmopathy (dated by TCRdb to about 2019). The study in broad terms: Peripheral blood samples were taken at initial diagnosis, before any treatment was given. According to the paper, TCR Vbeta CDR3 sequencing was carried out on some 130 peripheral blood samples, which came from around 43 ophthalmopathy, 70 to 80 hyperthyroidism and some 17 progressor patients. An independent validation cohort of fewer than 20 hyperthyroidism patients and 17 patients who later progressed to ophthalmopathy tested prospective prediction of ophthalmopathy. To identify TCR V-J signatures that set the groups apart, the researchers used a discovery cohort of 100 patients, made up of around 40 with Graves' ophthalmopathy and 55 to 65 with stable Graves' hyperthyroidism. After sampling, hyperthyroidism patients received methimazole starting at 30 mg daily, and ophthalmopathy patients received high-dose intravenous methylprednisolone. In several Graves' hyperthyroidism patients, the study also compared T-cell repertoires from thyroid tissue with T-cell repertoires from blood. For training and testing, the approximately 92 patients in the discovery cohort were randomly divided in a 7:3 ratio.

Comment on this clonotype: Its antigen is currently not known. Per-base qualities were not stored, and no clone one base away is much larger.

A patient counted as having stable Graves' hyperthyroidism if no progression to ophthalmopathy occurred over 18 months of follow-up. Hyperthyroidism patients were newly diagnosed, had a disease duration of under 2 months, and were aged 18 to 65 years. Exclusion was applied to patients with uncontrolled infections, other autoimmune diseases, pregnancy or lactation. Diagnoses were based on clinical symptoms, serum thyroxine and TRAb, thyroid ultrasound and orbital computed tomography. PBMCs were separated from roughly 10 ml of fresh peripheral blood using Ficoll-Paque density gradient centrifugation. Trizol reagent was used to extract total RNA, and RNA quality was then checked on an Agilent 2100 Bioanalyzer. The research as a whole found: Most expanded thyroid clonotypes (frequency above 0.001) were also detected in blood, a finding suggesting that blood repertoires may reflect thyroid immune responses. Sample size was not statistically predetermined, and blinding of investigators to group allocation was not performed. A model built on a 13 V-J signature distinguished ophthalmopathy from stable hyperthyroidism, reaching about 88% sensitivity and around 82% specificity in cross-validation and 80%/75% in testing. In validation, the model predicted progression to ophthalmopathy a median of about 6 months before onset, with approximately 70% sensitivity and roughly 77% specificity.

V is pared back by 6 bases and J by 10 bases, with 19 bases lying between the germline termini. Reading the germline V gene gives CDR1 MDHEN and CDR2 SYDVKM. The CDR3 runs 14 amino acids, cysteine and phenylalanine included. The sequence is cut down to CDR3 DNA, 42 bases in frame from base 1. The TCR beta CDR3 regions were amplified from the RNA transcripts. The first round of RT-PCR for the TCR CDR3 was performed with the HTBI primer set and the Qiagen OneStep RT-PCR kit. Libraries were constructed in a second round of multiplex PCR, after which size selection and purification were performed. Sequencing of the libraries was done on an Illumina HiSeq2000 using paired-end 100 bp reads. In the authors' own workflow: SOAPnuke was used to process the raw data, with reads discarded if the reads contained adapters or uncalled bases, had a mean Phred below 15, or lacked an exact constant-primer or identifier match. COPE v1.2.5 was used to merge the high-quality paired reads, and each unique nucleotide sequence was defined as a clonotype. MiTCR v1.1 was used to align the clonotypes against IMGT TRBV, TRBD and TRBJ reference segments. Analysis was restricted to V-J combinations with a frequency above 0.0001, which covered over 98% of repertoires. The TCS score was defined as the ratio of F50 (clonal expansion) to E x V (chaos), calculated using BLOSUM62-based TCRdist between CDR3 peptides within each V-J. Welch's t-statistics and random forest reduced fewer than 600 V-J features to fewer than 15, which were used in a naive Bayes classifier (R e1071). TCRdb's own reprocessing of the public reads used fastp at Q25 and MiXCR and kept productive beta chains. Rows are unified per CDR3 protein, each entry keeping the most common DNA and genes. For this entry, the V and J calls and clone size follow TCRdb and not the study's own pipeline. Here the sample has fewer than 900,000 distinct CDR3 sequences; approximately 16% occur a single time. Together, the top ten hold approximately 8% of the sample.

The specimen sequenced was blood. The chain links TRBV28 with TRBJ2-1; the D element could tentatively be TRBD1 or TRBD2, as 6 bases agree for each. The clonotype was recovered from a man between 18 and 35 years old with Graves' hyperthyroidism. The CDR3 corresponds to CASSPRRGIQEQFF. The DNA sequence is as follows: TGTGCCAGCAGCCCAAGGAGGGGGATCCAGGAGCAGTTCTTC.